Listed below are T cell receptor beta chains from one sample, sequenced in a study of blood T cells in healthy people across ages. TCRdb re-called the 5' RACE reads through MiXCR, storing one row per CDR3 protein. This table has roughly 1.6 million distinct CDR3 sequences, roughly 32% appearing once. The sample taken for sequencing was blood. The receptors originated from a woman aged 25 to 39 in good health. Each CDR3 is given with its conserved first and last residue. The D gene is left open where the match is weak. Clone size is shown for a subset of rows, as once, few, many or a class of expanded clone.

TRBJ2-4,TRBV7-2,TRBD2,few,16,TGTGCCAGTGCCCTAGCGGGAGGGCTGGGCAAAAACATTCAGTACTTC,CASALAGGLGKNIQYF
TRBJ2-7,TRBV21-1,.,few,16,TGTGCCAGCAGCAAAGAACCCGGGACTAGGACCTACGAGCAGTACTTC,CASSKEPGTRTYEQYF
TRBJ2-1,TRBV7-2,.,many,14,TGTGCCAGCAGCTTAGTTGTACTAGTCAATGAGCAGTTCTTC,CASSLVVLVNEQFF
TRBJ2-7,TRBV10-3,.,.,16,TGTGCCATCAGTGACAACAAGCAGGAGGCCACCTACGAGCAGTACTTC,CAISDNKQEATYEQYF
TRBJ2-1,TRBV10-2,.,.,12,TGCGCCAGCAGAGACTTGTACAATGAGCAGTTCTTC,CASRDLYNEQFF
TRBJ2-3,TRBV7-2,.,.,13,TGTGCCAGCAACGTCAAAGGGGGGACTACGCAGTATTTT,CASNVKGGTTQYF
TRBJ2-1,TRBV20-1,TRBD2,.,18,TGCAGTGCCTACACTAGCGGGAGTGCGGATCGCTCCTACAATGAGCAGTTCTTC,CSAYTSGSADRSYNEQFF
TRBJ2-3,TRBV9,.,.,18,TGTGCCAGCAGCGTAGACAACAGGGCGTACTTTAGCACAGATACGCAGTATTTT,CASSVDNRAYFSTDTQYF
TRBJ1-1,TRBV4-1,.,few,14,TGCGCCAGCAGCCAAGAGGTTAGACAGACGGAAGCTTTCTTT,CASSQEVRQTEAFF
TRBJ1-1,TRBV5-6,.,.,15,TGTGCCAGCAGCTTGAACTATCGGACGAACTCTGAAGCTTTCTTT,CASSLNYRTNSEAFF
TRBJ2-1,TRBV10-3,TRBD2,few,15,TGTGCCATCAGTGCCCGGGAGGGCTCCTACAATGAGCAGTTCTTC,CAISAREGSYNEQFF
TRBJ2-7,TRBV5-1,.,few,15,TGCGCCAGCAGAGACAACCATGTTTCCCCTTTCGAGCAGTACTTC,CASRDNHVSPFEQYF
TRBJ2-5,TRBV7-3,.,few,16,TGTGCCAGCAGCTTAACCGGTAGCGGTGGAGGGGAGACCCAGTACTTC,CASSLTGSGGGETQYF
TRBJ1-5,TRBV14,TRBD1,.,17,TGTGCCAGCAGCCAGAACTCCGGACAGGGGAAGAGGCAGCCCCAGCATTTT,CASSQNSGQGKRQPQHF
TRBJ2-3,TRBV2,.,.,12,TGTGCCAGCAGTGATTCCCTACAGACGCAGTATTTT,CASSDSLQTQYF
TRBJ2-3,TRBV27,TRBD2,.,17,TGTGCCAGCAGTTTATCCGACGGGAGGGCCCGCACAGATACGCAGTATTTT,CASSLSDGRARTDTQYF
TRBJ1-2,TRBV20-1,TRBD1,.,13,TGCAGTGCTACAGGGGGTAACAACTATGGCTACACCTTC,CSATGGNNYGYTF
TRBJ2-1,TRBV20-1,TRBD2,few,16,TGCAGTGCTAGAGATCAGACTAGCGGCTCCTACAATGAGCAGTTCTTC,CSARDQTSGSYNEQFF
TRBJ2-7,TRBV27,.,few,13,TGTGCCAGCAGTATCGGGGCCTTTGGCGAGCAGTACTTC,CASSIGAFGEQYF
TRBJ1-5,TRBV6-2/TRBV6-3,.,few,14,TGTGCCAGCAGTTACTTGGGGATCGATCAGCCCCAGCATTTT,CASSYLGIDQPQHF
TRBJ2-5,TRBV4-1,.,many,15,TGCGCCAGCAGCCAAGATCGACTAGGCGGGGAGACCCAGTACTTC,CASSQDRLGGETQYF
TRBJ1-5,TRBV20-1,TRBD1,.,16,TGCAGCGCTAGAGATAGTGCGACAGGGGGTGATCAGCCCCAGCATTTT,CSARDSATGGDQPQHF
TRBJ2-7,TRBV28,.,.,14,TGTGCCAGCAGTTTCCTGGGGAACAATTACGAGCAGTACTTC,CASSFLGNNYEQYF
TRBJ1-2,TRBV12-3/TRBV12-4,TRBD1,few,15,TGTGCCAGCAGTTTTTGGGGACAGGGGGCGCGGGGCTACACCTTC,CASSFWGQGARGYTF
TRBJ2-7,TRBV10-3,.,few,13,TGTGCCATCAAGACAGGGGACTACAATGAGCAGTACTTC,CAIKTGDYNEQYF
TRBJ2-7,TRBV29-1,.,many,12,TGCAGCGTTGAGGGCAGGGGTAACGAGCAGTACTTC,CSVEGRGNEQYF
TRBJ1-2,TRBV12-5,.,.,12,TGTGCTAGTGGTTCTTCAGGGGTTGGCTACACCTTC,CASGSSGVGYTF
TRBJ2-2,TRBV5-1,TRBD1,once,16,TGCGCCAGCAGCCCGTGGGGGACAGGGAGTTCCGGGGAGCTGTTTTTT,CASSPWGTGSSGELFF
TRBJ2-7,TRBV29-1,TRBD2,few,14,TGCAGCGTTGTCGGGCTAGCGGGCATCGACGAGCAGTACTTC,CSVVGLAGIDEQYF
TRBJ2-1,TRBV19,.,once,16,TGTGCCAGTAGCGACCGACAGGACCTATACCCCAATGAGCAGTTCTTC,CASSDRQDLYPNEQFF
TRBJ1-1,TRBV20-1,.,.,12,TGCAGGGGCGGGCTCGGGAACACTGAAGCTTTCTTT,CRGGLGNTEAFF
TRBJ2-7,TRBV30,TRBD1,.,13,TGTGCCTGGAGTCAGGGGGCGCAATACGAGCAGTACTTC,CAWSQGAQYEQYF
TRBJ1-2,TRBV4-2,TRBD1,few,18,TGTGCCAGCAGCCAAGTTGGGGGAGGGGACAGGGGTGACTATGGCTACACCTTC,CASSQVGGGDRGDYGYTF
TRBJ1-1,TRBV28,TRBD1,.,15,TGTGCCAGCAGTAGGGGACAGGGAAGGAACACTGAAGCTTTCTTT,CASSRGQGRNTEAFF
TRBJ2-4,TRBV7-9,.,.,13,TGTGCCAGCAGCTCCCTGACGGTCCGGGAGCAGTACTTC,CASSSLTVREQYF
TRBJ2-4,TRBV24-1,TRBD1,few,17,TGTGCCACCAGTGACAGTCGACAGGGGCGAGCCAAAAACATTCAGTACTTC,CATSDSRQGRAKNIQYF
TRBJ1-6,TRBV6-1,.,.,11,TGTGCCAGCCTCGAGGATTCACCCCTCCACTTT,CASLEDSPLHF
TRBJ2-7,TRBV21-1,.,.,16,TGTGCCAGCAGCACCTGTTTCCCGGGACAGCCTAGAGAGCAGTACTTC,CASSTCFPGQPREQYF
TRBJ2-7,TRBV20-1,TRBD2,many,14,TGCAGTGCTAGAGCAGGCGGGAGTATCGACGAGCAGTACTTC,CSARAGGSIDEQYF
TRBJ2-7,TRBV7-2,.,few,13,TGTGCCAGCATGAGGTGGGGTACCTACGAGCAGTACTTC,CASMRWGTYEQYF
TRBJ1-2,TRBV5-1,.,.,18,TGCGCCAGCAGCTTGGCCCAGGGGAGGGCAAGCAACTACTATGGCTACACCTTC,CASSLAQGRASNYYGYTF
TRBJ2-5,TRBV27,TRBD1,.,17,TGTGCCAGCAGTCCCCGGGACAGGGGAATCAGGCAGGAGACCCAGTACTTC,CASSPRDRGIRQETQYF
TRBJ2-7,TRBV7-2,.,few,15,TGTGCCAGCAGCTTAGCCGGTCTAGCCTGGAATGAGCAGTACTTC,CASSLAGLAWNEQYF